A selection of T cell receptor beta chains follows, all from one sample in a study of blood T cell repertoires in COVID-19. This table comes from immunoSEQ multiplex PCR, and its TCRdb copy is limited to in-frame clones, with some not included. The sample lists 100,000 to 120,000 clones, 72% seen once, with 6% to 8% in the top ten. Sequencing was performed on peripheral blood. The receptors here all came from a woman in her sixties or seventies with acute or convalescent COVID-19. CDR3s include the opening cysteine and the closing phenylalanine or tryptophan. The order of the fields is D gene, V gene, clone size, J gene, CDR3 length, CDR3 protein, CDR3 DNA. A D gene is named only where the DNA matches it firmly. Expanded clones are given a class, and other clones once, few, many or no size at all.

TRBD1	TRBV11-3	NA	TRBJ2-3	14	CASSPTGLRDTQYF	TGTGCCAGCAGCCCGACAGGGCTCCGAGATACGCAGTATTTT
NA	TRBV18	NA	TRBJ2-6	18	CASSLLTVGAPGANVLTF	TGTGCCAGCTCACTATTGACAGTGGGGGCTCCTGGGGCCAACGTCCTGACTTTC
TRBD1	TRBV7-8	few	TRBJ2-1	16	CASSRGRDRGRNEQFF	TGTGCCAGCAGCCGAGGGCGGGACAGGGGCCGGAATGAGCAGTTCTTC
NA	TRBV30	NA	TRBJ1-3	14	CAWKGTQAGNTIYF	TGTGCCTGGAAGGGGACACAAGCTGGAAACACCATATATTTT
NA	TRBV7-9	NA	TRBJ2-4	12	CASSLEGRIQYF	TGTGCCAGCAGCTTGGAGGGACGCATTCAGTACTTC
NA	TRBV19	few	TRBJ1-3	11	CATTGGVTIYF	TGTGCCACCACCGGAGGGGTCACCATATATTTT
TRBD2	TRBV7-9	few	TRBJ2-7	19	CASSATTGQRGGFSYEQYF	TGTGCCAGCAGCGCCACTACTGGCCAGCGGGGGGGATTCTCCTACGAGCAGTACTTC
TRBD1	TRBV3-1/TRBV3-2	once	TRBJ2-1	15	CASSQEQGVYNEQFF	TGTGCCAGCAGCCAAGAACAGGGGGTATACAATGAGCAGTTCTTC
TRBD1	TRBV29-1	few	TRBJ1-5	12	CSATGGDQPQHF	TGCAGCGCGACAGGGGGAGATCAGCCCCAGCATTTT
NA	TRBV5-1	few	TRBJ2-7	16	CASSSAGTAISYEQYF	TGCGCCAGCAGCTCCGCCGGGACTGCGATCTCCTACGAGCAGTACTTC
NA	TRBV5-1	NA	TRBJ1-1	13	CASSFEGTTEAFF	TGCGCCAGCAGCTTCGAAGGGACAACTGAAGCTTTCTTT
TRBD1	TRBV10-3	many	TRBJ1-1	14	CAISGPGQGPEAFF	TGTGCCATCAGTGGCCCCGGACAGGGTCCTGAAGCTTTCTTT
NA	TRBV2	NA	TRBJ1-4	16	CASSDDGRGGIEKLFF	TGTGCCAGCAGTGATGACGGGCGGGGGGGCATCGAAAAACTGTTTTTT
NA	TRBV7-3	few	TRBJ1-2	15	CASSPDNSGLYGYTF	TGTGCCAGCAGCCCAGACAATTCAGGGTTATATGGCTACACCTTC
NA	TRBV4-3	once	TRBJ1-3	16	CASSQEFQGGRNTIYF	TGCGCCAGCAGCCAAGAATTCCAGGGAGGGAGAAACACCATATATTTT
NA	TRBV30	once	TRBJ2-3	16	CAWSVRRQVGTDTQYF	TGTGCCTGGAGTGTACGACGACAGGTCGGCACAGATACGCAGTATTTT
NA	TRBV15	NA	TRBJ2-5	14	CATSRDAQGETQYF	TGTGCCACCAGCAGAGATGCCCAGGGTGAGACCCAGTACTTC
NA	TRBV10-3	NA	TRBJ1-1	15	CAISESFQGTTEAFF	TGTGCCATCAGTGAGTCCTTCCAGGGAACAACTGAAGCTTTCTTT
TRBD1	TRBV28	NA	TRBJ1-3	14	CASIHGTAGNTIYF	TGTGCCAGCATACATGGGACAGCTGGAAACACCATATATTTT
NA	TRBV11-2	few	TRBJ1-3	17	CASSLGQTGTTGNTIYF	TGTGCCAGCAGCTTAGGACAAACAGGGACAACCGGAAACACCATATATTTT
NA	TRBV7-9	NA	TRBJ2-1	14	CASSLAVASRSQFF	TGTGCCAGCAGCTTAGCGGTAGCTAGTAGGTCGCAGTTCTTC
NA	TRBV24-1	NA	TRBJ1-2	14	CATSDRGINYGYTF	TGTGCCACCAGTGATAGGGGTATTAACTATGGCTACACCTTC
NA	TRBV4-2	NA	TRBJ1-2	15	CASSQRGDFNYGYTF	TGTGCCAGCAGCCAACGGGGGGACTTCAACTATGGCTACACCTTC
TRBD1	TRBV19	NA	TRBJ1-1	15	CASSTPIVTGSEAFF	TGTGCCAGTAGTACTCCTATCGTGACAGGGAGTGAAGCTTTCTTT
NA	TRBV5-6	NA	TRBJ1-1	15	CASSLFLFLYTEAFF	TGTGCCAGCAGCTTGTTTCTGTTTCTGTACACTGAAGCTTTCTTT
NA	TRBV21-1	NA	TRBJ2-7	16	CASSKGLTASSYEQYF	TGTGCCAGCAGCAAAGGCTTGACAGCCAGCTCCTACGAGCAGTACTTC
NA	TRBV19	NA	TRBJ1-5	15	CASSIASRGNQPQHF	TGTGCCAGTAGTATAGCTTCCAGGGGCAATCAGCCCCAGCATTTT
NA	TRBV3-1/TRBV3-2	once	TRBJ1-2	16	CASSQDQVNQNYGYTF	TGTGCCAGCAGCCAAGATCAGGTTAACCAGAACTATGGCTACACCTTC
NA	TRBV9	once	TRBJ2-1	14	CASSVEGLRDEQFF	TGTGCCAGCAGTGTTGAGGGACTTAGGGATGAGCAGTTCTTC
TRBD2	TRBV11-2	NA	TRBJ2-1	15	CASSLAPSGRRLQFF	TGTGCCAGCAGCTTAGCCCCTAGCGGACGTAGGCTGCAGTTCTTC
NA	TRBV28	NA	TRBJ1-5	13	CASSLTGPQPQHF	TGTGCCAGCAGTTTAACAGGGCCTCAGCCCCAGCATTTT
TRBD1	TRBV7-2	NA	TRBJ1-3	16	CASSSAPQGAGNTIYF	TGTGCCAGCAGCTCAGCACCCCAGGGGGCTGGAAACACCATATATTTT
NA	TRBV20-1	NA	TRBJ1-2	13	CSASNTGFSGYTF	TGCAGTGCTAGTAATACAGGGTTCTCTGGCTACACCTTC